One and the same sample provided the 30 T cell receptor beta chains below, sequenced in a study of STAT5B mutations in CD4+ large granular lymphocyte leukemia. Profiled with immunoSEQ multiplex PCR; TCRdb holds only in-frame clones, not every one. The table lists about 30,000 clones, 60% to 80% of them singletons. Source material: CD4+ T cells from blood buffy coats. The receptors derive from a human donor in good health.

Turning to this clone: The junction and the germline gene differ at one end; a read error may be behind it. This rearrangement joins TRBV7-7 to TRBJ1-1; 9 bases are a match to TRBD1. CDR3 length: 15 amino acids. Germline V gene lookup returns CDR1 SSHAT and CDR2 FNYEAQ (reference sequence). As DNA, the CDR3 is TGTGCTAGCAGCTCCTGGACAGGGGTGAACACTGAAGCTTTCTTT. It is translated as CASSSWTGVNTEAFF.

Here the CDR3 reads CASSYSGNGYTF. The CDR3 DNA sequence: TGTGCCAGCAGTTACTCCGGGAACGGCTACACCTTC. The rearrangement uses TRBV6-6 and TRBJ1-2; D is undetermined. Trimming pared 0 bases from V and 8 bases from J, leaving 7 bases between. CDR1 and CDR2 from the germline V gene are MNHNY and SVGAGI (reference sequence). The CDR3 has 12 residues.

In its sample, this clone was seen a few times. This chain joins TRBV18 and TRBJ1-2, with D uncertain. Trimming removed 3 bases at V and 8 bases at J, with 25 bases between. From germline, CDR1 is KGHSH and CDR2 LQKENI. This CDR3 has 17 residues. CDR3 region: CASSPTRTEILTGGYTF. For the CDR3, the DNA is TGTGCCAGCTCACCGACAAGGACGGAGATCCTGACGGGGGGCTACACCTTC.

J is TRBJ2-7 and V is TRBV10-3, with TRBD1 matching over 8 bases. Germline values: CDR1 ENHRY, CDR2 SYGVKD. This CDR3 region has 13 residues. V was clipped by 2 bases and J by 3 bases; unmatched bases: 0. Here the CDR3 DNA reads TGTGCCATCAGTGAGGGACAGGGCTACGAGCAGTACTTC. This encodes CAISEGQGYEQYF.

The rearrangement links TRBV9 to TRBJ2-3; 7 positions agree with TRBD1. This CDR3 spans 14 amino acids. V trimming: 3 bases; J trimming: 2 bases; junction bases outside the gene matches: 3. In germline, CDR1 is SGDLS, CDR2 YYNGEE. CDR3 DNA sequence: TGTGCCAGCAGCGCCGACAGGGCCACAGATACGCAGTATTTT. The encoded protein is CASSADRATDTQYF.

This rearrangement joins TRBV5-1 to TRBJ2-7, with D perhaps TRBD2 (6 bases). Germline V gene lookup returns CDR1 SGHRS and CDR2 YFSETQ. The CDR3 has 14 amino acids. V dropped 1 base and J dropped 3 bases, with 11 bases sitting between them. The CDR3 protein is CASSLSGGSYEQYF. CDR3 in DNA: TGCGCCAGCAGCTTGTCCGGAGGGAGCTACGAGCAGTACTTC.

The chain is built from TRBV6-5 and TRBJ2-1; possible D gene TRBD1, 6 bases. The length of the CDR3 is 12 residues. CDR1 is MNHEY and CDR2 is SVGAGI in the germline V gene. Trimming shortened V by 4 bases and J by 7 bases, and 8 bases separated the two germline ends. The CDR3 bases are TGTGCCAGCAGTTCCACAGGGAATGAGCAGTTCTTC. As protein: CASSSTGNEQFF.

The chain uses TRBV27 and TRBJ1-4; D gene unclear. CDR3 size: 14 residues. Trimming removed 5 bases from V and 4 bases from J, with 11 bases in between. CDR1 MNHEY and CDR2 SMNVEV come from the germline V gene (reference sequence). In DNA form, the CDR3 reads TGTGCCAGCAGTCCTTACCGCTTTAATGAAAAACTGTTTTTT. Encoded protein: CASSPYRFNEKLFF. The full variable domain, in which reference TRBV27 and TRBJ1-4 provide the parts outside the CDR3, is EAQVTQNPRYLITVTGKKLTVTCSQNMNHEYMSWYRQDPGLGLRQIYYSMNVEVTDKGDVPEGYKVSRKEKRNFPLILESPSPNQTSLYFCASSPYRFNEKLFFGSGTQLSVL.

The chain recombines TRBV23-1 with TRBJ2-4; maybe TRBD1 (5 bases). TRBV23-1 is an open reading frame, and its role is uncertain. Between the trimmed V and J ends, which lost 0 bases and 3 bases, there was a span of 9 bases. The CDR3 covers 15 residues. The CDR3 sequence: CASSQSRQIKNIQYF. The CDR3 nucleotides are TGCGCCAGCAGTCAATCGAGACAGATCAAAAACATTCAGTACTTC.

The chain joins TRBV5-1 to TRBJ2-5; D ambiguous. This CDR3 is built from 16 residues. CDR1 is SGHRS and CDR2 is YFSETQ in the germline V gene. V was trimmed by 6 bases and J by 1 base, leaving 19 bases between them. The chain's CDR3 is CASTLGSWTTQETQYF. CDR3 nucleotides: TGCGCCAGCACCCTTGGGTCCTGGACGACCCAAGAGACCCAGTACTTC.

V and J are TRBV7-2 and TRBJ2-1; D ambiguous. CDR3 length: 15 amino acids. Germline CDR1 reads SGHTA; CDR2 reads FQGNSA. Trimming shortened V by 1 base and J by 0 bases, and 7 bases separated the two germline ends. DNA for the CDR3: TGTGCCAGCAGCTTAGACGGATCCTCCTACAATGAGCAGTTCTTC. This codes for CASSLDGSSYNEQFF.

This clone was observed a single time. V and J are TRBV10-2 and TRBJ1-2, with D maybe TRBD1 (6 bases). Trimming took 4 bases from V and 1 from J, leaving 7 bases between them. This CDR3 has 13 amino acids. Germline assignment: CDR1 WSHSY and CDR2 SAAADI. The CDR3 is CASSADSNYGYTF. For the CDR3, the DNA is TGCGCCAGCAGTGCGGACAGTAACTATGGCTACACCTTC.

The CDR3 bases are TGTGCCAGCAGTCCACGACAGGGTATAGGTGGCTACACCTTC. As protein: CASSPRQGIGGYTF. The V call is TRBV27, the J call TRBJ1-2; TRBD1 agrees at 7 bases. V shed 5 bases, J shed 7 bases, and the junction held 10 bases outside the gene matches. This CDR3 has 14 amino acids. The V gene's germline CDR1 is MNHEY and CDR2 SMNVEV (reference sequence).

DNA of the CDR3: TGTGCCAGCAGCACCCGGGACAGACCCTACGAGCAGTACTTC. Amino acids: CASSTRDRPYEQYF. The chain recombines TRBV6-6 with TRBJ2-7; 7 bases agree with TRBD1. Germline trimming cut 6 bases from V and 2 bases from J; bases unmatched to any gene: 7. Germline V lookup: CDR1 MNHNY, CDR2 SVGAGI (reference sequence). The CDR3 loop spans 14 amino acids.

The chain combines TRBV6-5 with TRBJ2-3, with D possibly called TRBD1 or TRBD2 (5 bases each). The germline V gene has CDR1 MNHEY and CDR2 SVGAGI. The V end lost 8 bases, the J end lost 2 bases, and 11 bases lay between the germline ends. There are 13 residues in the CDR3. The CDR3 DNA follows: TGTGCCAGCCGACGGGACCTCACAGATACGCAGTATTTT. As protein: CASRRDLTDTQYF.

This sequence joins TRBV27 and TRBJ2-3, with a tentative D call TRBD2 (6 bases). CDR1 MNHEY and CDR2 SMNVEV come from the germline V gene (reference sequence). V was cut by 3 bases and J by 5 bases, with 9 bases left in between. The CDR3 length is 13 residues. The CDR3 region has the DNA TGTGCCAGCAGTTTTCGGGAGCAAGATACGCAGTATTTT. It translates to CASSFREQDTQYF.

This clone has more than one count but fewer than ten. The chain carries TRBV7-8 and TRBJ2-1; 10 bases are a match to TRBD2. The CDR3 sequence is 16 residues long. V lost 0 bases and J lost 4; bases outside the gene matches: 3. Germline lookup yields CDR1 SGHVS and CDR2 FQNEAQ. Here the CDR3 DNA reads TGTGCCAGCAGCTTAGCGCCTAGCGGGGGATACAATGAGCAGTTCTTC. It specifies CASSLAPSGGYNEQFF. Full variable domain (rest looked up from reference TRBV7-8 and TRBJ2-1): GAGVSQSPRYKVAKRGQDVALRCDPISGHVSLFWYQQALGQGPEFLTYFQNEAQLDKSGLPSDRFFAERPEGSVSTLKIQRTQQEDSAVYLCASSLAPSGGYNEQFFGPGTRLTVL.

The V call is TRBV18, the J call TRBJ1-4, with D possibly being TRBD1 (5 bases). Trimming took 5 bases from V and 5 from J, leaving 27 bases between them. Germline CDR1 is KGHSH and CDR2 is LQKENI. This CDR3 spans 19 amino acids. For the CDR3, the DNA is TGTGCCAGCTCATCAACCGAGACAGCACCCATAACCATAAATGAAAAACTGTTTTTT. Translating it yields CASSSTETAPITINEKLFF.

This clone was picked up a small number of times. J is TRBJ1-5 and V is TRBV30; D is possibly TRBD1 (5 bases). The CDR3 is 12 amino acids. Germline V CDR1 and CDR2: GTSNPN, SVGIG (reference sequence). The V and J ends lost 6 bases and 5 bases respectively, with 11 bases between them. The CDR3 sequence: CACKGTDQPQHF. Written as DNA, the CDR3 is TGTGCCTGCAAAGGGACCGATCAGCCCCAGCATTTT.

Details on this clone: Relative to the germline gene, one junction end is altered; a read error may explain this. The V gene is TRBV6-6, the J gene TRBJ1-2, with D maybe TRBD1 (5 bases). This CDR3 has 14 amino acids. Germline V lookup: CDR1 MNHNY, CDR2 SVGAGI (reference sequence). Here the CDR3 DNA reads TGTGCCAGCAGTTACACGGACACGAGGAGTGGCTACACCTTT. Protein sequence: CASSYTDTRSGYTF.

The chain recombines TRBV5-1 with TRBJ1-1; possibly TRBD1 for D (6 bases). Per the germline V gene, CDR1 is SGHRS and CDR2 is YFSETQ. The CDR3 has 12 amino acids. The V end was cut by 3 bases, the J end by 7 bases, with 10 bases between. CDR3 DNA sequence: TGCGCCAGCAGCTCCGGACAGTTTGAAGCTTTCTTT. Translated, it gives CASSSGQFEAFF.

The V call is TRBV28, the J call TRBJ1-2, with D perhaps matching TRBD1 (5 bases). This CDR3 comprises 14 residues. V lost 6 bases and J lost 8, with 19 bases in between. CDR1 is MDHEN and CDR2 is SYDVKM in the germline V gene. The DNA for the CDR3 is TGTGCCAGCAGATATGACACCGGGGGAATCGGCTACACCTTC. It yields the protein CASRYDTGGIGYTF.

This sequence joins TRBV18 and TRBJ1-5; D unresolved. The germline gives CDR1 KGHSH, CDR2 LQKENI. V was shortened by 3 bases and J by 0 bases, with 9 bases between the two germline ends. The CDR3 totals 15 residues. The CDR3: CASSPDKLSNQPQHF. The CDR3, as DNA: TGTGCCAGCTCACCCGACAAACTTAGCAATCAGCCCCAGCATTTT. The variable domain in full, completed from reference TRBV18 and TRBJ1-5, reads NAGVMQNPRHLVRRRGQEARLRCSPMKGHSHVYWYRQLPEEGLKFMVYLQKENIIDESGMPKERFSAEFPKEGPSILRIQQVVRGDSAAYFCASSPDKLSNQPQHFGDGTRLSIL.

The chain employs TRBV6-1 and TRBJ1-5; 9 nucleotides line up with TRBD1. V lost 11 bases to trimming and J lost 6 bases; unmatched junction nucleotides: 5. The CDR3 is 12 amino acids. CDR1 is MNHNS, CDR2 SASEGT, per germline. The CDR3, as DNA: TGTGCCGGCGGGACAGGGACTCAGCCCCAGCATTTT. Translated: CAGGTGTQPQHF.

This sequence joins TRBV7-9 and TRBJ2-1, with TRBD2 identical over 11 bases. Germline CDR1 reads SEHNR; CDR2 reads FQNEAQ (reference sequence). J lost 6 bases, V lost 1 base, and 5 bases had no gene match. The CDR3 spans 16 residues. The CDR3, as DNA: TGTGCCAGCAGCTTAGTTTTACTAGCGGGGGCCAATGAGCAGTTCTTC. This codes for CASSLVLLAGANEQFF.

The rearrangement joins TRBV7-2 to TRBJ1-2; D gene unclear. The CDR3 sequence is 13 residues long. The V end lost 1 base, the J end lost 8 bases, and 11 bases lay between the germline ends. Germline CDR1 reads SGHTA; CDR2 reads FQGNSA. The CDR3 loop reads CASSLDLVTGYTF. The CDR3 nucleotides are TGTGCCAGCAGCTTAGACCTGGTAACCGGCTACACCTTC.

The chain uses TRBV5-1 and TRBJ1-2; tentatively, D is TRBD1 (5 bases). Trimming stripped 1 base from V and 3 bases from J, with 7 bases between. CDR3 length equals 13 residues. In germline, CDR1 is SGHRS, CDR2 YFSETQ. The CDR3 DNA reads TGCGCCAGCAGCTTGACAGGACACTATGGCTACACCTTC. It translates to CASSLTGHYGYTF.

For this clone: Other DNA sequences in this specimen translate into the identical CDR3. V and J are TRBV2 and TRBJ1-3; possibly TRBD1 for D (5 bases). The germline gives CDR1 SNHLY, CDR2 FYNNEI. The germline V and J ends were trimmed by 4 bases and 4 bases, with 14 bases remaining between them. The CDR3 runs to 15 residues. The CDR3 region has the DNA TGTGCCAGCAGTGTTGGTCAGGGAGGAGGAAACACCATATATTTT. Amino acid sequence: CASSVGQGGGNTIYF.

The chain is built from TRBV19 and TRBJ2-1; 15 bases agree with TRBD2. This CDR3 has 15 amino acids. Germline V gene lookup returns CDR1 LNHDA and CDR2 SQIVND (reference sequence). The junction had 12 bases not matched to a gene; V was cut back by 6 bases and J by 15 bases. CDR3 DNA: TGTGCCAGTAGGGAAAGGAGTGGACTAGCGGGGGGGCTGTTCTTC. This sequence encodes CASRERSGLAGGLFF.

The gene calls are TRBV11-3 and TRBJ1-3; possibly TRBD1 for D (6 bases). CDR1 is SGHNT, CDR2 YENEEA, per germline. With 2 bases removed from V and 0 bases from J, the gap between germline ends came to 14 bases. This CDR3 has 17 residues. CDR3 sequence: CASSLTRQAFSGNTIYF. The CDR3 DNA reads TGTGCCAGCAGCTTAACTCGACAGGCCTTCTCTGGAAACACCATATATTTT.